Listed below are T cell receptor beta chains from one sample, sequenced in a study of B cell selection in AIRE deficiency. Sequencing used immunoSEQ multiplex PCR; TCRdb keeps in-frame clones, though not all of them. The table lists roughly 23,000 clones, about 97% of them singletons. The sequencing input was conventional CD4+ T cells sorted from PBMCs. These receptors were taken from a human donor with AIRE deficiency. CDR3s include the opening cysteine and the closing phenylalanine or tryptophan. The order of the fields is V gene, D gene, J gene, clone size, CDR3 DNA, CDR3 protein. D genes are given only for firm matches. Only part of the rows carry a size: once, few, many, or a class if the clone is expanded.

v_gene: TRBV6-1
d_gene: .
j_gene: TRBJ2-3
abundance: once
CDR3nt: TGTGCCAGCTTCGAGGGGGGGAATGCTGTGGATACGCAGTATTTT
CDR3aa: CASFEGGNAVDTQYF

v_gene: TRBV11-2
d_gene: TRBD1
j_gene: TRBJ2-7
abundance: .
CDR3nt: TGTGCCAGCAGCCGGGACAGACGCTACGAGCAGTACTTC
CDR3aa: CASSRDRRYEQYF

v_gene: TRBV6-6
d_gene: .
j_gene: TRBJ1-4
abundance: .
CDR3nt: TGTGCCAGCAGCCGTCTAACGGGAGAAAAACTGTTTTTT
CDR3aa: CASSRLTGEKLFF

v_gene: TRBV18
d_gene: .
j_gene: TRBJ2-5
abundance: .
CDR3nt: TGTGCCAGCTCACCACCGCCGATGGAGGCAGGGTGGTACCAAGAGACCCAGTACTTC
CDR3aa: CASSPPPMEAGWYQETQYF

v_gene: TRBV6-1
d_gene: TRBD1
j_gene: TRBJ1-4
abundance: once
CDR3nt: TGTGCCAGCATAAGGCTAGGACAGGGACTTGAAAAACTGTTTTTT
CDR3aa: CASIRLGQGLEKLFF

v_gene: TRBV2
d_gene: .
j_gene: TRBJ2-7
abundance: .
CDR3nt: TGTGCCAGCCGACTAGACACCATTTACGAGCAGTACTTC
CDR3aa: CASRLDTIYEQYF

v_gene: TRBV7-9
d_gene: TRBD2
j_gene: TRBJ2-1
abundance: .
CDR3nt: TGTGCCAGCAGCTTTCCCCGGGACTACCAACAAAACAATGAGCAGTTCTTC
CDR3aa: CASSFPRDYQQNNEQFF

v_gene: TRBV13
d_gene: .
j_gene: TRBJ2-7
abundance: .
CDR3nt: TGTGCCAGCGTGATAAGGCATGTCAACGAGCAGTACTTC
CDR3aa: CASVIRHVNEQYF

v_gene: TRBV7-9
d_gene: .
j_gene: TRBJ2-2
abundance: .
CDR3nt: TGTGCCAGCAGCCGTAGCGGAAACACCGGGGAGCTGTTTTTT
CDR3aa: CASSRSGNTGELFF

v_gene: TRBV28
d_gene: TRBD1
j_gene: TRBJ2-7
abundance: .
CDR3nt: TGTGCCAGCAGTCAAACAGGGGGGCACGAGCAGTACTTC
CDR3aa: CASSQTGGHEQYF

v_gene: TRBV4-1
d_gene: .
j_gene: TRBJ1-2
abundance: .
CDR3nt: TGCGCCAGCAGCCAATTCGAGGGGAGAACTAACTATGGCTACACCTTC
CDR3aa: CASSQFEGRTNYGYTF

v_gene: TRBV9
d_gene: .
j_gene: TRBJ2-7
abundance: .
CDR3nt: TGTGCCAGCAGCGTAGCTCCGACACAGGGCTACGAGCAGTACTTC
CDR3aa: CASSVAPTQGYEQYF

v_gene: TRBV25-1
d_gene: TRBD2
j_gene: TRBJ2-1
abundance: .
CDR3nt: TGTGCCAGCAGTGGGGGGGGTACTAGGTCCTACAATGAGCAGTTCTTC
CDR3aa: CASSGGGTRSYNEQFF

v_gene: TRBV28
d_gene: .
j_gene: TRBJ1-4
abundance: once
CDR3nt: TGTGCCAGCAGTTCCGGGACCATGACGGAAAAACTGTTTTTT
CDR3aa: CASSSGTMTEKLFF

v_gene: TRBV4-1
d_gene: TRBD1
j_gene: TRBJ2-3
abundance: .
CDR3nt: TGCGCCAGCAGCCACCTCGACAGGGGGCGTCCAGATACGCAGTATTTT
CDR3aa: CASSHLDRGRPDTQYF

v_gene: TRBV7-2
d_gene: TRBD2
j_gene: TRBJ2-7
abundance: once
CDR3nt: TGTGCCAGTCGGGGAGGGGCTCAATACGAGCAGTACTTC
CDR3aa: CASRGGAQYEQYF

v_gene: TRBV7-7
d_gene: TRBD1
j_gene: TRBJ2-5
abundance: once
CDR3nt: TGTGCTAGCAGCCCCGGGACAGGGGGCGAGACCCAGTACTTC
CDR3aa: CASSPGTGGETQYF

v_gene: TRBV18
d_gene: .
j_gene: TRBJ2-7
abundance: .
CDR3nt: TGTGCCAGCTCACCAACGGCGGAAAGCTCCTACGAGCAGTACTTC
CDR3aa: CASSPTAESSYEQYF

v_gene: TRBV4-1
d_gene: TRBD2
j_gene: TRBJ2-1
abundance: .
CDR3nt: TGCGCCAGCAGCCAAGGGCGCGGGAGGGCCTACAATGAGCAGTTCTTC
CDR3aa: CASSQGRGRAYNEQFF

v_gene: TRBV6-5
d_gene: TRBD2
j_gene: TRBJ2-7
abundance: .
CDR3nt: TGTGCCAGCAGTTATGGTCTAGCGGGAGTTCCGGGTGAGCAGTACTTC
CDR3aa: CASSYGLAGVPGEQYF

v_gene: TRBV4-2
d_gene: .
j_gene: TRBJ2-7
abundance: .
CDR3nt: TGTGCCAGCAGCCCGGAACCGATTGACTACGAGCAGTACTTC
CDR3aa: CASSPEPIDYEQYF

v_gene: TRBV30
d_gene: .
j_gene: TRBJ2-5
abundance: .
CDR3nt: TGTGCCTGGAGTCGGGGCAGGGCAGAGACCCAGTACTTC
CDR3aa: CAWSRGRAETQYF

v_gene: TRBV10-1
d_gene: .
j_gene: TRBJ2-3
abundance: .
CDR3nt: TGCGCCAGCAGTGATTCTCCTTGGGCTAGCGCTGGCACAGATACGCAGTATTTT
CDR3aa: CASSDSPWASAGTDTQYF

v_gene: TRBV18
d_gene: .
j_gene: TRBJ2-6
abundance: .
CDR3nt: TGTGCCAGCTCACCGAGCGGGGCCAACGTCCTGACTTTC
CDR3aa: CASSPSGANVLTF

v_gene: TRBV7-3
d_gene: TRBD1
j_gene: TRBJ1-2
abundance: .
CDR3nt: TGTGCCAGCAGCTTCTCCAGGGGGGACTATGGCTACACCTTC
CDR3aa: CASSFSRGDYGYTF

v_gene: TRBV7-8
d_gene: .
j_gene: TRBJ2-3
abundance: .
CDR3nt: TGTGCCAGCAGCCTCACAGATACGCAGTATTTT
CDR3aa: CASSLTDTQYF

v_gene: TRBV28
d_gene: .
j_gene: TRBJ2-6
abundance: .
CDR3nt: TGTGCCGTAAGATCATCTGGGGCCAACGTCCTGACTTTC
CDR3aa: CAVRSSGANVLTF

v_gene: TRBV7-3
d_gene: .
j_gene: TRBJ1-2
abundance: .
CDR3nt: TGTGCCAGCAGCTCCCGGGTCGACTATGGCTACACCTTC
CDR3aa: CASSSRVDYGYTF

v_gene: TRBV27
d_gene: .
j_gene: TRBJ1-3
abundance: .
CDR3nt: TGTGCCAGCAGTTCTACCACCTCTGGAAACACCATATATTTT
CDR3aa: CASSSTTSGNTIYF

v_gene: TRBV7-9
d_gene: TRBD1
j_gene: TRBJ2-7
abundance: .
CDR3nt: TGTGCCAGCAGCTTAGAAGGCTTACAGGGGATCTTCTACGAGCAGTACTTC
CDR3aa: CASSLEGLQGIFYEQYF

v_gene: TRBV20-1
d_gene: .
j_gene: TRBJ2-3
abundance: .
CDR3nt: TGCAGTGCTGTGAGCACAGATACGCAGTATTTT
CDR3aa: CSAVSTDTQYF

v_gene: TRBV5-1
d_gene: .
j_gene: TRBJ2-5
abundance: .
CDR3nt: TGCGCCAGCAGGCAGGAACAAGAGACCCAGTACTTC
CDR3aa: CASRQEQETQYF

v_gene: TRBV27
d_gene: .
j_gene: TRBJ2-7
abundance: .
CDR3nt: TGTGCCAGCAGTTTAAAGGGGCGAGACTACGAGCAGTACTTC
CDR3aa: CASSLKGRDYEQYF

v_gene: TRBV12-5
d_gene: TRBD2
j_gene: TRBJ2-7
abundance: .
CDR3nt: TGTGCTAGTGGGCAAGGAGAAGGACTAGCGGGAGGTGTTTGTCCCTACGAGCAGTACTTC
CDR3aa: CASGQGEGLAGGVCPYEQYF

v_gene: TRBV30
d_gene: TRBD2
j_gene: TRBJ2-5
abundance: .
CDR3nt: TGTGCCTGGAGTCGGCGGGAGGGATTTGGGGAGACCCAGTACTTC
CDR3aa: CAWSRREGFGETQYF

v_gene: TRBV6-5
d_gene: .
j_gene: TRBJ2-5
abundance: once
CDR3nt: TGTGCCAGCACCGGCGAGACCCGGGGGGAGACCCAGTACTTC
CDR3aa: CASTGETRGETQYF